A selection of T cell receptor beta chains follows, all from one sample in a study of blood T cells in healthy people across ages. One entry per CDR3 protein, called by TCRdb with MiXCR from the 5' RACE reads. The sample lists hundreds of thousands of distinct CDR3 sequences, roughly 29% occurring once. The sample comprised blood. All receptors derive from a woman aged 70-85 years in good health. CDR3s include the opening cysteine and the closing phenylalanine or tryptophan. The D gene is left open where the match is weak. Expanded clones are given a class, and other clones once, few, many or no size at all.

CDR3 DNA,CDR3 protein,J gene,D gene,clone size,V gene
TGTGCCAGCTCACCAACCGTGCGGGGACCCACAGATACGCAGTATTTT,CASSPTVRGPTDTQYF,TRBJ2-3,.,.,TRBV18
TGTGCCAGTTCCCTACTAGCGGGAGTCGAGCAGTACTTC,CASSLLAGVEQYF,TRBJ2-7,TRBD2,.,TRBV28
TGCAGCGTTGAGGCTAGCGGGAGAGCAGATACGCAGTATTTT,CSVEASGRADTQYF,TRBJ2-3,TRBD2,many,TRBV29-1
TGTGCTAGTAGCAGAGGATCTAATTCACCCCTCCACTTT,CASSRGSNSPLHF,TRBJ1-6,.,.,TRBV12-5
TGTGCCACCCGTTGGACGGCGCAGGGGGATTATGGCTACACCTTC,CATRWTAQGDYGYTF,TRBJ1-2,TRBD1,.,TRBV6-5
TGTGCCAGCAGCGTTAGCGGGAACACCTACAATGAGCAGTTCTTC,CASSVSGNTYNEQFF,TRBJ2-1,TRBD2,once,TRBV9
TGTGCCAGCTCACCACCGTCAGGGTTGTCCGAGCAGTACTTC,CASSPPSGLSEQYF,TRBJ2-7,.,few,TRBV18
TGTGCCAGCAGCTTAGTACAAAGCCCCTACAATGAGCAGTTCTTC,CASSLVQSPYNEQFF,TRBJ2-1,.,few,TRBV11-2
TGCAGCGTTGTTCCTCGGCAGGCTAGCACAGATACGCAGTATTTT,CSVVPRQASTDTQYF,TRBJ2-3,.,.,TRBV29-1
TGTGCCAGCAGCTACAGGGACGGGATGTCGGGCTACACCTTC,CASSYRDGMSGYTF,TRBJ1-2,.,.,TRBV3-1
TGTGCCAGCAGTTCGCTCACCGGGGAGCTGTTTTTT,CASSSLTGELFF,TRBJ2-2,.,.,TRBV7-6
TGTGCCAGCAGCCGAACAGGGATGATGGCCGGGGAGCTGTTTTTT,CASSRTGMMAGELFF,TRBJ2-2,.,few,TRBV7-8
TGCAGTGCACCAAAGTTGGTCAGGGCGAACACTGAAGCTTTCTTT,CSAPKLVRANTEAFF,TRBJ1-1,.,.,TRBV20-1
TGCGCCAGCAGCCAAGATAATGGACAGGTGGATGAAAAACTGTTTTTT,CASSQDNGQVDEKLFF,TRBJ1-4,TRBD1,.,TRBV4-3
TGTGCCACCAGTGACCTCCTAAGGGGACAGGGAAGGGAGCAGTTCTTC,CATSDLLRGQGREQFF,TRBJ2-1,TRBD1,.,TRBV24-1
TGTGCCAGCAGCTTAGGGGCAGGGAACTATGGCTACACCTTC,CASSLGAGNYGYTF,TRBJ1-2,.,many,TRBV7-9
TGTGCCAGCAGGCCCACTAGCGACAGCGGTGTTTACAATGAGCAGTTCTTC,CASRPTSDSGVYNEQFF,TRBJ2-1,TRBD2,few,TRBV6-2/TRBV6-3
TGTGCCAGCAGTTTACGGGGACCCGGGGAGCTGTTTTTT,CASSLRGPGELFF,TRBJ2-2,.,few,TRBV12-3/TRBV12-4
TGTGCCAGCAGCTTATACCCCCCGGGAGCTCATCTGGGGCGGCATTGCGTTGGGCAGTTCTTC,CASSLYPPGAHLGRHCVGQFF,TRBJ2-1,.,many,TRBV11-3
TGCAGTGCCCGACAGGGGAGTGGTGGGGAGACCCAGTACTTC,CSARQGSGGETQYF,TRBJ2-5,TRBD1,.,TRBV20-1
TGTGCCGGCAGTGAGGACTACCAAGAGGCCCAGTACTTC,CAGSEDYQEAQYF,TRBJ2-5,.,.,TRBV2
TGTGCCAGCAGCCAGCGCACTAGAGGGGGCATCGGGGAGCTGTTTTTT,CASSQRTRGGIGELFF,TRBJ2-2,TRBD1,few,TRBV3-1
TGTGCCAGCAGTGGGGGGGGGTTGGCGGAGACCCAGTACTTC,CASSGGGLAETQYF,TRBJ2-5,TRBD2,.,TRBV2
TGCAGTGCTTGGAGTCCTGATGAAAAACTGTTTTTT,CSAWSPDEKLFF,TRBJ1-4,.,.,TRBV20-1
TGTGCCAGCAGCCACAGGAGCTCTGGGGCCAACGTCCTGACTTTC,CASSHRSSGANVLTF,TRBJ2-6,.,.,TRBV7-2
TGCAGCGTTGGAATAAGCGGGAGCACAGATACGCAGTATTTT,CSVGISGSTDTQYF,TRBJ2-3,.,.,TRBV29-1
TGTGCCAGCTCACCAGGTACTGCCAAAGGGGAAAAACTGTTTTTT,CASSPGTAKGEKLFF,TRBJ1-4,.,.,TRBV18
TGTGCCAGCAGTTTAATAGGGACAGGGGATTCACCCCTCCACTTT,CASSLIGTGDSPLHF,TRBJ1-6,TRBD1,.,TRBV28
TGTGCCAGCAGTGAATCTAGCGGGACAACGCAGTATTTT,CASSESSGTTQYF,TRBJ2-3,TRBD2,.,TRBV6-4
TGTGCCAGCACTCTCGGAGGGGGCAATGAACAGCCCCAGCATTTT,CASTLGGGNEQPQHF,TRBJ1-5,TRBD1,.,TRBV7-2
TGTGCCGGCGTCCACCCCAGGGTTTCGGATGGCTACACCTTC,CAGVHPRVSDGYTF,TRBJ1-2,.,.,TRBV6-6
TGTGCCAGCAGCTTTGACCTGGGCAATGAGCAGTTCTTC,CASSFDLGNEQFF,TRBJ2-1,.,.,TRBV7-6
TGTGCCAGCAGTTGGGCGGGGTCCACAGATACGCAGTATTTT,CASSWAGSTDTQYF,TRBJ2-3,.,once,TRBV12-3/TRBV12-4
TGCAGTGCCACGGGACTAGGCTGGAGCACAGATACGCAGTATTTT,CSATGLGWSTDTQYF,TRBJ2-3,TRBD2,.,TRBV20-1
TGTGCCAGCAGCCCGGGATCCTGGGATGGCTACACCTTC,CASSPGSWDGYTF,TRBJ1-2,.,.,TRBV7-2
TGTGCCAGCAGTTCGGTAGGGGCGGGAGGCGGGGCCAACGTCCTGACTTTC,CASSSVGAGGGANVLTF,TRBJ2-6,TRBD2,few,TRBV7-2
TGTGCCAGCAATCAGAAGTTAGGCGGAGGGGGTCTCCCCCAAATCTACGAGCAGTACTTC,CASNQKLGGGGLPQIYEQYF,TRBJ2-7,.,.,TRBV11-1
TGTGCCAGCAGCTTAAGCGGGAGGTCCGGGGAGCTGTTTTTT,CASSLSGRSGELFF,TRBJ2-2,TRBD2,few,TRBV7-2
TGCAGCGTTGCCTCCGGGACAGGGCACTCTGGGGCCAACGTCCTGACTTTC,CSVASGTGHSGANVLTF,TRBJ2-6,TRBD1,few,TRBV29-1
TGCAGTGCTAGAGTGACTAGCGGGTATTACGAGCAGTACTTC,CSARVTSGYYEQYF,TRBJ2-7,TRBD2,many,TRBV20-1
TGTGCCAGCAGTCCGGACAGGGGAATCGGTCAGCCCCAGCATTTT,CASSPDRGIGQPQHF,TRBJ1-5,TRBD1,few,TRBV6-5
TGTGCCAGCAGTAGCGACAGTCTTCAGCCCCAGCATTTT,CASSSDSLQPQHF,TRBJ1-5,.,few,TRBV6-2/TRBV6-3
TGTGCCAGCAGCCCGGACAGGGTCACTGAAGCTTTCTTT,CASSPDRVTEAFF,TRBJ1-1,TRBD1,few,TRBV6-5
TGTGCCAGCAGCCTAGGCCTTACTAGCACAGATACGCAGTATTTT,CASSLGLTSTDTQYF,TRBJ2-3,.,few,TRBV5-6
TGTGCCACCAGCGGCGGTGGGATGGTAGAGACCCAGTACTTC,CATSGGGMVETQYF,TRBJ2-5,.,.,TRBV15
TGTGCCAGCAGAAACCGGGAGAGCAATGAGCAGTTCTTC,CASRNRESNEQFF,TRBJ2-1,.,few,TRBV6-4
TGCGCCACCGGGACAGGGGGCTCGTACGAGCAGTACTTC,CATGTGGSYEQYF,TRBJ2-7,TRBD1,.,TRBV4-1
TGCAGCGCTGAGGACAGGCCCCCCTATGGCTACACCTTC,CSAEDRPPYGYTF,TRBJ1-2,TRBD1,few,TRBV29-1
TGCAGCGTTGGCGGGTCTCCTAGCACAGATACGCAGTATTTT,CSVGGSPSTDTQYF,TRBJ2-3,.,.,TRBV29-1
TGTGCCAGCAGTGAAGCATCGCCCTGGGGGTTGTCCCAGTACTTC,CASSEASPWGLSQYF,TRBJ2-5,.,few,TRBV2
TGTGCCAGCAGCTTAGCGGGGGGCTCCAAAGAGCCCCAGCATTTT,CASSLAGGSKEPQHF,TRBJ1-5,.,.,TRBV7-2
TGTGCCAGCTCACCATCCGTCTCTGGAAACACCATATATTTT,CASSPSVSGNTIYF,TRBJ1-3,.,.,TRBV18
TGCAGCGTTGGGGGGGGGCTAGCGGGAGGAGAGAACTACAATGAGCAGTTCTTC,CSVGGGLAGGENYNEQFF,TRBJ2-1,TRBD2,.,TRBV29-1
TGTGCCAGCAGCTTCGCGGGCCCGGGAAACACCATATATTTT,CASSFAGPGNTIYF,TRBJ1-3,.,many,TRBV7-2
TGTGCCAGCACCCGTTCGGGACTAGCTGACAATGAGCAGTTCTTC,CASTRSGLADNEQFF,TRBJ2-1,TRBD2,.,TRBV7-9